Each of the 14 T cell receptor beta chains below was sequenced from the same sample in a study of long-term antiretroviral therapy in people with HIV. At survey level, the immunoSEQ assay was run in its v3.0 version. Sequencing used immunoSEQ multiplex PCR; TCRdb keeps in-frame clones, though not all of them. Counted here are 29,000 or so clones, 95% occurring once; the ten biggest clones make up more than 8%. The input for sequencing was unsorted PBMCs, taken 5.3 years after starting antiretroviral therapy. These receptors were obtained from a man aged 30-40 years with HIV.

This sequence joins TRBV20-1 and TRBJ2-7, with D unresolved. In germline, CDR1 is DFQATT, CDR2 SNEGSKA (reference sequence). The CDR3 has 11 amino acids. V was pared by 6 bases and J by 0 bases, with 6 bases between. The CDR3 DNA sequence: TGCAGTGCCCCCTCCTCCTACGAGCAGTACTTC. It is translated as CSAPSSYEQYF.

This chain uses TRBV27 with TRBJ2-1; 11 nucleotides match TRBD2. The CDR3 runs to 16 residues. Germline V gives CDR1 MNHEY, CDR2 SMNVEV (reference sequence). The V and J ends lost 2 bases and 3 bases, in that order; junction bases with no gene match: 3. Here the CDR3 DNA reads TGTGCCAGCAGTTTAGGACTAGCGGGCAGCTACAATGAGCAGTTCTTC. Protein: CASSLGLAGSYNEQFF.

V gene TRBV11-2 combines with J gene TRBJ1-1; 9 bases map to TRBD1. CDR3 size: 15 residues. V shed 7 bases, J shed 5 bases, and the junction held 11 bases outside the gene matches. Germline CDR1 SGHAT, CDR2 FQNNGV. This chain's CDR3 is CASTHYRGRRTEAFF. The DNA for the CDR3 is TGTGCCAGCACCCATTACAGGGGGCGCAGGACTGAAGCTTTCTTT.

This clone was observed once. This chain links TRBV4-2 with TRBJ2-3; D is uncertain. The CDR3 is 15 residues long. Germline CDR1 is LGHNA and CDR2 is YNFKEQ. Trimming removed 1 base from V and 6 bases from J, with 14 bases in between. The CDR3 protein is CASSQAVGASDTQYF. In DNA, the CDR3 is TGTGCCAGCAGCCAAGCCGTTGGCGCCTCCGATACGCAGTATTTT.

The chain recombines TRBV7-9 with TRBJ2-5; 7 nucleotides agree with TRBD2. The germline CDR1 and CDR2 sequences are SEHNR and FQNEAQ (reference sequence). V shed 5 bases and J 1 base; nucleotides not matched to a gene: 4. This CDR3 has 14 residues. The CDR3 here is CASSHTSAQETQYF. The CDR3 DNA sequence: TGTGCCAGCAGCCATACTAGCGCCCAAGAGACCCAGTACTTC.

CDR3 protein: CASSLRGNDYGYTF. CDR3 sequence (DNA): TGTGCCAGCAGCTTACGGGGAAACGACTATGGCTACACCTTC. The chain recombines TRBV7-9 with TRBJ1-2; D unresolved. V was clipped by 2 bases and J by 3 bases, with 10 bases between them. CDR1 and CDR2 from the germline V gene are SEHNR and FQNEAQ (reference sequence). The CDR3 is 14 residues long.

The genes are TRBV5-6 and TRBJ2-2; D unclear. The CDR3 extends over 12 amino acids. Trimming shortened V by 0 bases and J by 7 bases, and 4 bases separated the two germline ends. CDR1 SGHDT and CDR2 YYEEEE come from the germline V gene. In DNA form, the CDR3 reads TGTGCCAGCAGCTTGGGCGGCGGGGAGCTGTTTTTT. Its translation: CASSLGGGELFF.

The rearrangement links TRBV2 to TRBJ2-7; TRBD1 aligns across 7 bases. The CDR3 is 17 amino acids. CDR1 is SNHLY and CDR2 is FYNNEI in the germline V gene. V trimming: 6 bases; J trimming: 4 bases; junction bases outside the gene matches: 18. As DNA, the CDR3 is TGTGCCAGCAGCCTGTATTACCCGACAGGGAAGGGGTACGAGCAGTACTTC. Translated, it gives CASSLYYPTGKGYEQYF.

This sequence joins TRBV29-1 and TRBJ2-1; D is unclear. The CDR3 consists of 16 residues. Trimming left V 0 bases short and J 5 bases short, with 17 bases between. Germline V gene sequence: CDR1 SQVTM, CDR2 ANQGSEA. This CDR3 is CSVEERRRTLNNEQFF. CDR3 DNA sequence: TGCAGCGTTGAAGAACGAAGGAGAACCCTTAACAATGAGCAGTTCTTC.

The V and J genes are TRBV19 and TRBJ1-2; weak D call: TRBD1 (5 bases). The CDR3 is 17 amino acids. The germline CDR1 and CDR2 sequences are LNHDA and SQIVND (reference sequence). V was pared by 3 bases and J by 4 bases, with 21 bases between. CDR3 protein: CASSIEGTGPKSYGYTF. The CDR3 DNA is TGTGCCAGTAGTATCGAGGGGACTGGACCGAAGTCCTATGGCTACACCTTC.

This sequence joins TRBV7-3 and TRBJ2-1, with TRBD2 identical over 12 bases. This CDR3 contains 18 residues. J gave up 0 bases and V 4 bases, and 7 bases lay outside the gene matches. The germline CDR1 and CDR2 sequences are SGHTA and FQGTGA. CDR3 protein: CASSSGLAGPSSYNEQFF. CDR3 sequence (DNA): TGTGCCAGCAGCTCTGGACTAGCGGGACCGAGCTCCTACAATGAGCAGTTCTTC.

The CDR3 region has the DNA TGTGCCAGCAGCGGGACAGACGAAGCTTTCTTT. Amino acid sequence: CASSGTDEAFF. This chain links TRBV11-2 with TRBJ1-1; 7 bases agree with TRBD1. The V and J ends lost 5 bases and 8 bases, in that order; junction bases with no gene match: 2. The CDR3 sequence is 11 residues long. CDR1 is SGHAT and CDR2 is FQNNGV in the germline V gene.

The chain carries TRBV9 and TRBJ1-3, with D possibly TRBD1 on 5 matching bases. V dropped 0 bases and J dropped 0 bases, with 10 bases sitting between them. Germline V CDR1 and CDR2: SGDLS, YYNGEE. This CDR3 contains 16 residues. This chain's CDR3 is CASSVGGLNSGNTIYF. Here the CDR3 DNA reads TGTGCCAGCAGCGTAGGGGGACTGAACTCTGGAAACACCATATATTTT.

The V gene is TRBV5-1, the J gene TRBJ2-7; 8 bases match TRBD2. The CDR3 totals 15 residues. V trimming: 3 bases; J trimming: 0 bases; junction bases outside the gene matches: 5. Germline values: CDR1 SGHRS, CDR2 YFSETQ. The CDR3 here is CASSYGGGRSYEQYF. CDR3 coding DNA: TGCGCCAGCAGCTACGGGGGGGGGCGCTCCTACGAGCAGTACTTC.